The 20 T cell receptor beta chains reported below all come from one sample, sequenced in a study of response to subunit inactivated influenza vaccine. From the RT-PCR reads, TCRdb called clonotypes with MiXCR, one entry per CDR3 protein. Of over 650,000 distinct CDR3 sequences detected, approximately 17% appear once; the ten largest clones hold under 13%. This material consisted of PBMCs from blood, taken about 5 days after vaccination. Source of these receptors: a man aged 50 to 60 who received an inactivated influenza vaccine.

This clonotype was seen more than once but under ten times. CDR3 sequence: CATSRVSGVYNEQFF. The CDR3 coding sequence is TGTGCCACCAGCAGAGTTAGCGGGGTCTACAATGAGCAGTTCTTC. This chain uses TRBV15 with TRBJ2-1; 8 bases agree with TRBD2. The germline CDR1 and CDR2 sequences are LNHNV and YYDKDF (reference sequence). This CDR3 has 15 residues. The ends lost 1 base at V and 3 bases at J; junction bases unmatched: 2. The whole variable domain, filled in from reference TRBV15 and TRBJ2-1, reads DAMVIQNPRYQVTQFGKPVTLSCSQTLNHNVMYWYQQKSSQAPKLLFHYYDKDFNNEADTPDNFQSRRPNTSFCFLDIRSPGLGDTAMYLCATSRVSGVYNEQFFGPGTRLTVL.

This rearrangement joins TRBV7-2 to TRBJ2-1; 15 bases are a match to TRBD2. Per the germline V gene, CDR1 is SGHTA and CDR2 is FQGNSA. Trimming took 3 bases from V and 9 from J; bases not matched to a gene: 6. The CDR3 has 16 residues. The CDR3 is CASSFRTSGGVSEQFF. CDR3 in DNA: TGTGCCAGCAGCTTCCGGACTAGCGGGGGGGTCAGTGAGCAGTTCTTC. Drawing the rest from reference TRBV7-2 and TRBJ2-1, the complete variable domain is GAGVSQSPSNKVTEKGKDVELRCDPISGHTALYWYRQSLGQGLEFLIYFQGNSAPDKSGLPSDRFSAERTGGSVSTLTIQRTQQEDSAVYLCASSFRTSGGVSEQFFGPGTRLTVL.

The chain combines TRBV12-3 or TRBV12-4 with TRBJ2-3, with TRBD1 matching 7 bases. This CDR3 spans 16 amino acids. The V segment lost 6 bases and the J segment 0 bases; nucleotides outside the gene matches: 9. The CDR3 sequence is CASSSWTGPSTDTQYF. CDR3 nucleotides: TGTGCCAGCAGCTCTTGGACAGGACCTAGCACAGATACGCAGTATTTT.

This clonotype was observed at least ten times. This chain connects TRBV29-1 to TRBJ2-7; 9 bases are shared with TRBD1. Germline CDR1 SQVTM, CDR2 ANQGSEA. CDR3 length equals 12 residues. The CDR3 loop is CSIGTGPYEQYF. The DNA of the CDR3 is TGCAGTATTGGGACAGGGCCGTACGAGCAGTACTTC.

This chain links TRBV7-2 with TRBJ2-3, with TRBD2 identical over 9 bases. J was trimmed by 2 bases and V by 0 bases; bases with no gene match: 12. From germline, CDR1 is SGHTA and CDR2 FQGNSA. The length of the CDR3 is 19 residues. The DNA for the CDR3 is TGTGCCAGCAGCTTAGCGCGAGCGGGGGGACGATACTCCACAGATACGCAGTATTTT. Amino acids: CASSLARAGGRYSTDTQYF.

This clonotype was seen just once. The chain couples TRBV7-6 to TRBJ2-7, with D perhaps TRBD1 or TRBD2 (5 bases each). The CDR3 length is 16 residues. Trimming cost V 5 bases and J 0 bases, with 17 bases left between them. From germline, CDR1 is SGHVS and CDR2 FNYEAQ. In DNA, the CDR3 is TGTGCCAGCAGCCCTGTCGGGGACGGCAGCTCCTACGAGCAGTACTTC. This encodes CASSPVGDGSSYEQYF.

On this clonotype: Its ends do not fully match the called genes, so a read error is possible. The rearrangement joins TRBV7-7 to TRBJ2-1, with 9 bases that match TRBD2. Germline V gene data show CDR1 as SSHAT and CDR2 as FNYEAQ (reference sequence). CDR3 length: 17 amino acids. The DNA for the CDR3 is TGTGCTAGCAGCCATCCGGGACTAGCTATCTCCTACAATGAGCAGTTCTTC. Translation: CASSHPGLAISYNEQFF.

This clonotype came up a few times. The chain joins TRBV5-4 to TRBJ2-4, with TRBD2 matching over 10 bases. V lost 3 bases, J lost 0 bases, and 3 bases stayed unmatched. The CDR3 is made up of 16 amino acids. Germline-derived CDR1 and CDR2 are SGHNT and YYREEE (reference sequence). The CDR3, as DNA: TGTGCCAGCAGCTCTGGACTAGCGGAAGCCAAAAACATTCAGTACTTC. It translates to CASSSGLAEAKNIQYF.

Here the CDR3 DNA reads TGCGCCAGCAGCCTCTCGACCGTATCTCTCTACGAGCAGTACTTC. Translating it yields CASSLSTVSLYEQYF. The gene calls are TRBV5-1 and TRBJ2-7; the D is unclear. Trimming took off 4 bases at V and 3 bases at J, with 17 bases between the two ends. The CDR3 is made up of 15 amino acids. Germline V gene lookup returns CDR1 SGHRS and CDR2 YFSETQ.

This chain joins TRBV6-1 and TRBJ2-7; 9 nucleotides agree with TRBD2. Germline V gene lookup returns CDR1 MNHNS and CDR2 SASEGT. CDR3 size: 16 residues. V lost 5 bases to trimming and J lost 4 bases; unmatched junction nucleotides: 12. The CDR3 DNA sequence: TGTGCCAGCAGTCCAGGGAGTAGCGGGAGTGTATACGAGCAGTACTTC. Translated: CASSPGSSGSVYEQYF.

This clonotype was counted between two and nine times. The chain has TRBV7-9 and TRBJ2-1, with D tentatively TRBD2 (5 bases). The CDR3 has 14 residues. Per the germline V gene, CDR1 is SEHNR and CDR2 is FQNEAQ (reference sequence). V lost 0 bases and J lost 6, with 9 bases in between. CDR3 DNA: TGTGCCAGCAGCTTAGCGGGAGCTTCCAATGAGCAGTTCTTC. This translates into CASSLAGASNEQFF.

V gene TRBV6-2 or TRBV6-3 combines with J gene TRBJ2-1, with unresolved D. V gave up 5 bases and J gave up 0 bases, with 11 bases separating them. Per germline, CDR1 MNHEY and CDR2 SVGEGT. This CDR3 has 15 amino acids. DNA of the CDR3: TGTGCCAGCAGTCCGCCGAGATCCTCCTACAATGAGCAGTTCTTC. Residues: CASSPPRSSYNEQFF.

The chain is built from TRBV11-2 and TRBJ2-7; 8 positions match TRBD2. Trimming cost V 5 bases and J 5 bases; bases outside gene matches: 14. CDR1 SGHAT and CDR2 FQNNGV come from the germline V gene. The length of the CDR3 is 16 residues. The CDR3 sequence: CASSRIVSGRFHEQYF. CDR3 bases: TGTGCCAGCAGCCGTATCGTCAGCGGGAGATTCCACGAGCAGTACTTC. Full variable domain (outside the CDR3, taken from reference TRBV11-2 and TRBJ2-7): EAGVAQSPRYKIIEKRQSVAFWCNPISGHATLYWYQQILGQGPKLLIQFQNNGVVDDSQLPKDRFSAERLKGVDSTLKIQPAKLEDSAVYLCASSRIVSGRFHEQYFGPGTRLTVT.

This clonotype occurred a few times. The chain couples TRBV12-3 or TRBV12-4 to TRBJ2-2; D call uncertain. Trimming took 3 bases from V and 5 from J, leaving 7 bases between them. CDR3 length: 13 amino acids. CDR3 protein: CASSFPRTGELFF. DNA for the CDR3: TGTGCCAGCAGTTTCCCCAGGACCGGGGAGCTGTTTTTT.

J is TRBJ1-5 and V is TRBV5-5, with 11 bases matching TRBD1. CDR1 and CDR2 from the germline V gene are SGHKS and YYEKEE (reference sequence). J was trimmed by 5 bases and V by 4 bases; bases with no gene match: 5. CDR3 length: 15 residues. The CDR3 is CASSTGTGGYQPQHF. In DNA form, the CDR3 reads TGTGCCAGCAGCACCGGGACAGGGGGTTATCAGCCCCAGCATTTT.

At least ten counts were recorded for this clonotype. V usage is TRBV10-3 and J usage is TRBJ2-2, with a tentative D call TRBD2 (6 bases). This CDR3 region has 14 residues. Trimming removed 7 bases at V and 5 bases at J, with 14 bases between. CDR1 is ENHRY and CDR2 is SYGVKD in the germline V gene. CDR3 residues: CAIKGLLGTGELFF. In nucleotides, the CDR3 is TGTGCCATCAAGGGACTCCTTGGGACCGGGGAGCTGTTTTTT.

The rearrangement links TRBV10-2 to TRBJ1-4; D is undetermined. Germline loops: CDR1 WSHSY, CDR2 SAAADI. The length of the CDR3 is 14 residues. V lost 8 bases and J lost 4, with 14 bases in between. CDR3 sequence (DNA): TGCGCCAGCCAGTCGAGCGGCCTTAATGAAAAACTGTTTTTT. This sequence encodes CASQSSGLNEKLFF.

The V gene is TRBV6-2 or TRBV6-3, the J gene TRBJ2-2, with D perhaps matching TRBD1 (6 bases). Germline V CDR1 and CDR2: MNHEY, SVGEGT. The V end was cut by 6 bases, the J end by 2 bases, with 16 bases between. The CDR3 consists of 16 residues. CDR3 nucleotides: TGTGCCAGCAGCAAACAGACAGGATTAAACACCGGGGAGCTGTTTTTT. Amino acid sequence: CASSKQTGLNTGELFF.

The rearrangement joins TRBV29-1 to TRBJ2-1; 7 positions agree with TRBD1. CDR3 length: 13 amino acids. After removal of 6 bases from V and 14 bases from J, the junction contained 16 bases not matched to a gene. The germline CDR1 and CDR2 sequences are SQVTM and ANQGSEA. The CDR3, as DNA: TGCAGCGTGGGGACAGAACCAATTGTTGGGAAGTTCTTC. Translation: CSVGTEPIVGKFF.

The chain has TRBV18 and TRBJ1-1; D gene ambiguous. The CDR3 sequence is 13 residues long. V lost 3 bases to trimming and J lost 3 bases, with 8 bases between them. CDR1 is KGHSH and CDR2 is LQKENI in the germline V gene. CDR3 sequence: CASSPEAYTEAFF. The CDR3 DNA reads TGTGCCAGCTCACCTGAAGCATACACTGAAGCTTTCTTT.